What follows are 17 T cell receptor beta chains derived from one specimen sequenced in a study of technical replicates of blood from a handful of donors. Data came from immunoSEQ multiplex PCR; TCRdb stores just in-frame clones and leaves some out. The repertoire holds fewer than 70,000 clones, with roughly 90% as singletons. Sequencing used PBMCs. Receptors originate from a human donor in good health. Some clones in this sample may be carry-over from other donors' samples.

This chain's CDR3 is CAWSTRSSYEQYF. The DNA for the CDR3 is TGTGCCTGGAGTACCCGGAGCTCCTACGAGCAGTACTTC. The chain uses TRBV30 and TRBJ2-7, with D unclear. Trimming shortened V by 2 bases and J by 0 bases, and 8 bases separated the two germline ends. This CDR3 has 13 residues. The germline V gene has CDR1 GTSNPN and CDR2 SVGIG (reference sequence).

This chain links TRBV2 with TRBJ2-7, with 9 nucleotides matching TRBD2. From germline, CDR1 is SNHLY and CDR2 FYNNEI. V lost 5 bases and J lost 2; bases outside the gene matches: 13. CDR3 length: 17 amino acids. The DNA of the CDR3 is TGTGCCAGCAGTACACCACGCGGGGGCGGGGGGGCCTACGAGCAGTACTTC. This codes for CASSTPRGGGGAYEQYF.

This chain connects TRBV27 to TRBJ2-2; TRBD1 might be the D (5 bases). V lost 5 bases to trimming and J lost 6 bases, with 13 bases between them. The CDR3 covers 14 residues. The germline V gene has CDR1 MNHEY and CDR2 SMNVEV (reference sequence). Here the CDR3 reads CASSLGPTAGELFF. DNA for the CDR3: TGTGCCAGCAGTCTGGGGCCGACAGCCGGGGAGCTGTTTTTT.

The chain links TRBV5-1 to TRBJ2-2; 7 nucleotides align to TRBD1. Germline trimming cut 3 bases from V and 7 bases from J; bases unmatched to any gene: 6. Germline values: CDR1 SGHRS, CDR2 YFSETQ. This CDR3 has 14 amino acids. The CDR3 region is CASSSNRGNGELFF. CDR3 nucleotides: TGCGCCAGCAGCTCGAACAGGGGAAACGGGGAGCTGTTTTTT.

This chain joins TRBV7-2 and TRBJ2-7; 7 nucleotides match TRBD2. The V gene's germline CDR1 is SGHTA and CDR2 FQGNSA. The CDR3 is 14 residues long. Trimming removed 7 bases from V and 6 bases from J; junction bases left unmatched: 12. CDR3 coding DNA: TGTGCCAGCACCCTTTTAGCGGGCCCATCCGAGCAGTACTTC. Translating it yields CASTLLAGPSEQYF.

The V call is TRBV5-6, the J call TRBJ2-5; possibly TRBD1 for D (5 bases). The CDR3 is 13 residues long. V gave up 0 bases and J gave up 5 bases, with 8 bases separating them. The germline CDR1 and CDR2 sequences are SGHDT and YYEEEE. CDR3 in DNA: TGTGCCAGCAGCTTGGGACAGTGGGAGACCCAGTACTTC. Its protein product is CASSLGQWETQYF.

This chain uses TRBV5-1 with TRBJ2-1; D gene unclear. The CDR3 has 15 amino acids. Between the trimmed V and J ends, which lost 4 bases and 0 bases, there was a span of 11 bases. CDR1 SGHRS and CDR2 YFSETQ come from the germline V gene. CDR3 residues: CASSALGDSYNEQFF. CDR3 DNA sequence: TGCGCCAGCAGCGCCCTAGGAGACTCCTACAATGAGCAGTTCTTC.

The CDR3 here is CAWGLAGAWETQYF. The CDR3 DNA is TGTGCCTGGGGACTAGCGGGAGCGTGGGAGACCCAGTACTTC. The chain has TRBV30 and TRBJ2-5; TRBD2 agrees at 13 bases. CDR3 length equals 14 residues. The V gene's germline CDR1 is GTSNPN and CDR2 SVGIG (reference sequence). V trimming: 5 bases; J trimming: 5 bases; junction bases outside the gene matches: 5.

This chain uses TRBV27 with TRBJ2-1; TRBD2 matches at 10 bases. CDR1 and CDR2 from the germline V gene are MNHEY and SMNVEV (reference sequence). With V trimmed by 6 bases and J by 6 bases, 8 bases remained unmatched. The CDR3 is made up of 15 amino acids. The CDR3 loop reads CASRSTSGVVNEQFF. The CDR3 nucleotides read TGTGCCAGCAGATCAACTAGCGGGGTCGTCAATGAGCAGTTCTTC.

The gene calls are TRBV7-3 and TRBJ2-1, with D possibly matching TRBD2 (5 bases). The germline gives CDR1 SGHTA, CDR2 FQGTGA. Trimming took 1 base from V and 3 from J, leaving 10 bases between them. This CDR3 is built from 15 residues. CDR3 loop: CASSLNEDFYNEQFF. DNA for the CDR3: TGTGCCAGCAGCTTAAACGAGGACTTCTACAATGAGCAGTTCTTC.

The gene calls are TRBV30 and TRBJ1-6; 9 bases line up with TRBD1. Germline lookup yields CDR1 GTSNPN and CDR2 SVGIG (reference sequence). The CDR3 sequence is 14 residues long. V was clipped by 3 bases and J by 6 bases; unmatched bases: 3. CDR3 bases: TGTGCCTGGAGGCGGGACAGGGCTAATTCACCCCTCCACTTT. Translation: CAWRRDRANSPLHF.

The table lists this clone with a count of one. The chain uses TRBV19 and TRBJ2-2, with D possibly TRBD1 on 6 matching bases. The CDR3 is made up of 15 amino acids. Germline loops: CDR1 LNHDA, CDR2 SQIVND (reference sequence). The V gene lost 5 bases and the J gene lost 4 bases, with 14 bases spanning the gap. The CDR3 sequence is CASSLYVGGTGELFF. The CDR3, as DNA: TGTGCCAGTAGTCTATACGTAGGGGGCACCGGGGAGCTGTTTTTT.

The J gene is TRBJ2-3, the V gene TRBV9; 8 nucleotides agree with TRBD2. V gave up 6 bases and J gave up 5 bases; unmatched junction bases: 11. The germline gives CDR1 SGDLS, CDR2 YYNGEE. This CDR3 contains 15 residues. CDR3 sequence (DNA): TGTGCCAGCAATTTTGGGGGGAGCGGGGGAGATACGCAGTATTTT. It specifies CASNFGGSGGDTQYF.

The chain is built from TRBV7-2 and TRBJ2-5; D might be TRBD2 (5 bases). CDR1 SGHTA and CDR2 FQGNSA come from the germline V gene. The CDR3 is 15 amino acids. V was clipped by 4 bases and J by 5 bases, with 17 bases between them. CDR3: CASSSGSGKRETQYF. The CDR3 bases are TGTGCCAGCAGCTCCGGTTCGGGAAAGAGGGAGACCCAGTACTTC.

The chain recombines TRBV6-1 with TRBJ1-1; D gene ambiguous. V was trimmed by 1 base and J by 3 bases, leaving 12 bases between them. CDR1 MNHNS and CDR2 SASEGT come from the germline V gene. This CDR3 is 15 amino acids long. This CDR3 reads CASSEVRGRDTEAFF. CDR3 bases: TGTGCCAGCAGTGAAGTGAGAGGGAGGGACACTGAAGCTTTCTTT.

The rearrangement uses TRBV30 and TRBJ2-2, with 7 bases identical to TRBD1. Germline V gene lookup returns CDR1 GTSNPN and CDR2 SVGIG (reference sequence). This CDR3 has 14 residues. V lost 4 bases, J lost 4 bases, and 6 bases stayed unmatched. Here the CDR3 DNA reads TGTGCCTGGACCGAGACAGGGCGCACCGGGGAGCTGTTTTTT. This gives the protein CAWTETGRTGELFF.

This clone was seen once. The rearrangement links TRBV7-7 to TRBJ2-2, with 11 bases that match TRBD2. Losses at the gene ends were 5 bases for V and 1 base for J; bases not matched to a gene: 3. Germline CDR1 is SSHAT and CDR2 is FNYEAQ (reference sequence). This CDR3 has 16 residues. CDR3 nucleotides: TGTGCCAGCAGCCCAGGACTAGCGGGGAACACCGGGGAGCTGTTTTTT. This translates into CASSPGLAGNTGELFF.